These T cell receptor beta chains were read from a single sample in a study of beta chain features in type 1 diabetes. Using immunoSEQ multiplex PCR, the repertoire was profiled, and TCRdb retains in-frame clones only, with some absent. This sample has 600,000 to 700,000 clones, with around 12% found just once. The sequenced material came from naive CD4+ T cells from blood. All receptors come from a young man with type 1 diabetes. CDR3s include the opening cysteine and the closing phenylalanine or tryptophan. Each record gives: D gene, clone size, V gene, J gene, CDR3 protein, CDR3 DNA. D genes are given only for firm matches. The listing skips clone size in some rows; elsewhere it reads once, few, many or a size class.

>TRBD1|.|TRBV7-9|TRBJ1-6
CASSPGTGGNSPLHF
TGTGCCAGCAGCCCCGGGACAGGGGGAAATTCACCCCTCCACTTT
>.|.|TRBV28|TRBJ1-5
CASSFGPGSNQPQHF
.
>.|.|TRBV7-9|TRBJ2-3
CASSYGTFGADTQYF
.
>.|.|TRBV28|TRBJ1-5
CASSSRVPQHF
TGTGCCAGCAGTTCTAGGGTTCCCCAGCATTTT
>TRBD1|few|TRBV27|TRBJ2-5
CASSLTGGGSETQYF
TGTGCCAGCAGCCTGACAGGGGGCGGTTCGGAGACCCAGTACTTC
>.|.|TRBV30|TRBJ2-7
CAWSAQGNGQYF
TGTGCCTGGAGTGCCCAGGGAAATGGGCAGTACTTC
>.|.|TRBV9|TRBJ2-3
CASSATLGDRGSDTQYF
TGTGCCAGCAGCGCGACCTTAGGGGACCGTGGGTCAGATACGCAGTATTTT
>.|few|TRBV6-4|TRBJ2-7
CAGQGISGEQYF
TGTGCCGGGCAGGGGATATCGGGAGAGCAGTACTTC
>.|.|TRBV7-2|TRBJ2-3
CASSAARVDTQYF
TGTGCCAGCAGCGCGGCCCGGGTCGATACGCAGTATTTT
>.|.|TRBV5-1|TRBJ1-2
CARKYGYTF
TGCGCCAGGAAATATGGCTACACCTTC
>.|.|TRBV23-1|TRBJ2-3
CASSRTDRTDTQYF
TGCGCCAGCAGTCGTACGGACCGAACAGATACGCAGTATTTT
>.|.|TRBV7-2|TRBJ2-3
CASSPPSAPIDTQYF
TGTGCCAGCAGCCCCCCCTCAGCGCCTATAGATACGCAGTATTTT
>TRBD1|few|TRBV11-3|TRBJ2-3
CASSDLDRADTQYF
TGTGCCAGCAGCGACCTGGACAGGGCAGATACGCAGTATTTT
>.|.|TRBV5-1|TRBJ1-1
CASSLGNTGGYWTEAFF
TGCGCCAGCAGCTTGGGAAATACCGGGGGGTATTGGACTGAAGCTTTCTTT
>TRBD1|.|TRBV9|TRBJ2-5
CASSPQTGRQETQYF
TGTGCCAGCAGCCCGCAGACAGGGCGCCAAGAGACCCAGTACTTC
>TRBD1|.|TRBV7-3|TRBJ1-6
CASSLTGQVNSPLHF
TGTGCCAGCAGCTTGACGGGACAGGTTAATTCACCCCTCCACTTT
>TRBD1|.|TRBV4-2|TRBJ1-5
CASSQRTGGMGNQPQHF
TGTGCCAGCAGCCAACGTACAGGGGGAATGGGCAATCAGCCCCAGCATTTT
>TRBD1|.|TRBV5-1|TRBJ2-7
CASSERQGGTYEQYF
TGCGCCAGCAGCGAAAGACAGGGGGGGACCTACGAGCAGTACTTC
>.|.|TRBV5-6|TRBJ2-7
CASSVTPGRNYEQYF
TGTGCCAGCAGCGTTACACCGGGACGTAACTACGAGCAGTACTTC
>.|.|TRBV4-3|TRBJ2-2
CASSLTGADTGELFF
TGCGCCAGCAGCCTCACAGGAGCCGACACCGGGGAGCTGTTTTTT
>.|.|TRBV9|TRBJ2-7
CASSVRDDGEQYF
TGTGCCAGCAGCGTAAGGGACGACGGCGAGCAGTACTTC
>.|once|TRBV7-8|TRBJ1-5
CASSLSPGWGASDQPQHF
TGTGCCAGCAGCCTTTCCCCGGGATGGGGGGCCTCGGATCAGCCCCAGCATTTT
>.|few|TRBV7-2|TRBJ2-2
CASSSSGHMNTGELFF
TGTGCCAGCAGCTCCTCGGGACATATGAACACCGGGGAGCTGTTTTTT
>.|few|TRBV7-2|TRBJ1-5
CASSGGVQPQHF
TGTGCCAGCAGCGGGGGGGTTCAGCCCCAGCATTTT
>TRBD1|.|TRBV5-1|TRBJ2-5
CASSPGTGIETQYF
TGCGCCAGCAGCCCGGGGACAGGGATCGAGACCCAGTACTTC
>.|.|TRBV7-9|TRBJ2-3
CASSLGLRGYTDTQYF
TGTGCCAGCAGCCTAGGACTCCGGGGTTACACAGATACGCAGTATTTT
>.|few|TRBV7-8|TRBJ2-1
CASSLTSLYNEQFF
TGTGCCAGCAGCTTGACGTCCCTTTACAATGAGCAGTTCTTC
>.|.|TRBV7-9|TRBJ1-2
CASSLDRGTKDGYTF
TGTGCCAGCAGCTTAGATCGGGGGACAAAGGATGGCTACACCTTC
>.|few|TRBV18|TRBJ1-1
CASSPGIQNTEAFF
TGTGCCAGCTCACCGGGCATTCAGAACACTGAAGCTTTCTTT
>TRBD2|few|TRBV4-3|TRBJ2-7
CASSQQAGVQTYEQYF
TGCGCCAGCAGCCAACAGGCGGGGGTCCAAACCTACGAGCAGTACTTC
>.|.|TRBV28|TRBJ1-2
CASSLTSRGDGYTF
TGTGCCAGCAGTTTGACTAGTAGGGGCGATGGCTACACCTTC
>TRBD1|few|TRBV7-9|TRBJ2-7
CASSFRGPTYEQYF
TGTGCCAGCAGCTTCAGGGGGCCAACCTACGAGCAGTACTTC
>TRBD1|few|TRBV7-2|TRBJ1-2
CASSLASGQGAGYTF
TGTGCCAGCAGCTTAGCGTCCGGACAGGGGGCTGGCTACACCTTC
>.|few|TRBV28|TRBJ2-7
CASSAHLDSGFEQYF
TGTGCCAGCAGCGCTCATCTCGACTCAGGGTTCGAGCAGTACTTC
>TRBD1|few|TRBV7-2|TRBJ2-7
CASSLDRTGSEQYF
TGTGCCAGCAGCTTAGACAGGACAGGGAGCGAGCAGTACTTC
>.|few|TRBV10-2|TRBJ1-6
CASSARGNSPLHF
TGCGCCAGCAGTGCAAGGGGTAATTCACCCCTCCACTTT
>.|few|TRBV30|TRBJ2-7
CAWSVGPTSQTYEQYF
TGTGCCTGGAGTGTAGGGCCGACAAGTCAGACCTACGAGCAGTACTTC
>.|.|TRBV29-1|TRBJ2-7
CSVAEAYEQYF
TGCAGCGTGGCGGAGGCGTACGAGCAGTACTTC
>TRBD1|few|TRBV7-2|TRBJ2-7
CASSPRQGRDEQYF
TGTGCCAGCAGCCCCAGACAGGGAAGGGACGAGCAGTACTTC
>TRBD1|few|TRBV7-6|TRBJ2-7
CASSTGTGAPREQYF
TGTGCCAGCAGCACGGGGACAGGGGCGCCACGAGAGCAGTACTTC
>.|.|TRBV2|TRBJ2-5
CASSGVQKETQYF
TGTGCCAGCAGTGGGGTCCAGAAAGAGACCCAGTACTTC
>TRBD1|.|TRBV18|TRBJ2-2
CASSADRGSTGELFF
TGTGCCAGCTCTGCGGACAGGGGGAGCACCGGGGAGCTGTTTTTT
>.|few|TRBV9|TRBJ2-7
CASSPRTVNSYEQYF
TGTGCCAGCAGCCCAAGGACTGTTAACTCCTACGAGCAGTACTTC
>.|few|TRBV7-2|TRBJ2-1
CASSSSPMVATNNEQFF
TGTGCCAGCAGCTCTAGTCCGATGGTAGCAACTAACAATGAGCAGTTCTTC